The 5 T cell receptor beta chains below all came from one sample that was sequenced in a study of blood T cell repertoires in COVID-19. Libraries were prepared by immunoSEQ multiplex PCR; TCRdb keeps only in-frame clonotypes and omits some of them. The table has around 250,000 clones, over 70% seen once. The sequencing input was peripheral blood. The source is a human donor in a cohort sampled during active COVID-19.

The chain carries TRBV29-1 and TRBJ1-1, with TRBD1 matching over 8 bases. Trimming removed 7 bases from V and 8 bases from J; junction bases left unmatched: 18. Germline-derived CDR1 and CDR2 are SQVTM and ANQGSEA. This CDR3 is built from 15 residues. The CDR3 is CSALRPRQGMTEAFF. CDR3 in DNA: TGCAGCGCCCTGCGGCCTCGACAGGGGATGACCGAAGCTTTCTTT. Based on the CDR3 plus reference TRBV29-1 and TRBJ1-1, the full variable domain is SAVISQKPSRDICQRGTSLTIQCQVDSQVTMMFWYRQQPGQSLTLIATANQGSEATYESGFVIDKFPISRPNLTFSTLTVSNMSPEDSSIYLCSALRPRQGMTEAFFGQGTRLTVV.

The rearrangement links TRBV7-2 to TRBJ2-1; D is unclear. CDR3 length: 13 amino acids. Germline lookup yields CDR1 SGHTA and CDR2 FQGNSA. The V end lost 4 bases, the J end lost 2 bases, and 6 bases lay between the germline ends. CDR3 amino acids: CASSWSAYNEQFF. In nucleotides, the CDR3 is TGTGCCAGCAGCTGGAGTGCCTACAATGAGCAGTTCTTC.

J is TRBJ2-3 and V is TRBV3-1 (or the pseudogene TRBV3-2); 11 nucleotides match TRBD2. CDR1 is LGHDT and CDR2 is YNNKEL in the germline V gene (reference sequence). CDR3 size: 17 residues. V lost 1 base, J lost 1 base, and 4 bases stayed unmatched. The CDR3 loop reads CASSQVPGLAGTDTQYF. The CDR3, as DNA: TGTGCCAGCAGCCAAGTCCCGGGACTAGCGGGCACAGATACGCAGTATTTT.

The CDR3 protein is CSVAGEQFISSYEQYF. CDR3 nucleotides: TGCAGCGTTGCGGGGGAGCAGTTTATCTCTTCCTACGAGCAGTACTTC. The chain couples TRBV29-1 to TRBJ2-7, with a tentative D call TRBD2 (6 bases). The CDR3 extends over 16 amino acids. Deletions cut 4 bases from V and 1 base from J, with 20 bases between. CDR1 is SQVTM, CDR2 ANQGSEA, per germline.

V is TRBV20-1 and J is TRBJ1-1; D remains ambiguous. The CDR3 runs to 10 residues. Trimming shortened V by 5 bases and J by 1 base, and 2 bases separated the two germline ends. Germline CDR1 DFQATT, CDR2 SNEGSKA (reference sequence). DNA for the CDR3: TGCAGTGCTCGGAACACTGAAGCTTTCTTT. As protein: CSARNTEAFF.